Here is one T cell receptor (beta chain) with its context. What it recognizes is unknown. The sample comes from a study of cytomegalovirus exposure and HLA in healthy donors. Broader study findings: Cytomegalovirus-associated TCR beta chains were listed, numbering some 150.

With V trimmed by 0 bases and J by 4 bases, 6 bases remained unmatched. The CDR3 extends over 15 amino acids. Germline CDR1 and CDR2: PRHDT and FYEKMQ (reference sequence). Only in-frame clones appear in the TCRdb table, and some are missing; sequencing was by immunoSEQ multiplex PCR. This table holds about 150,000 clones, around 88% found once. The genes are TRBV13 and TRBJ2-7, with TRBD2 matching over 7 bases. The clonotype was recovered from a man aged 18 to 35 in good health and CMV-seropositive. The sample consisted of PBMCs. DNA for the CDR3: TGTGCCAGCAGCTTAGGTGCGGGAGCAGGGTACGAGCAGTACTTC. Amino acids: CASSLGAGAGYEQYF.